These 27 T cell receptor beta chains were all obtained from the same sample, sequenced in a study of metastatic and nonmetastatic thyroid tumors. Treatment of any kind had been given to no patient before thyroid surgery. TCRdb reprocessed the PCR reads using MiXCR. The sample contains under 95,000 clones, 7.5% to 9% of which appear only once. The material sequenced was blood. The source of these receptors is a female donor with papillary thyroid cancer or a benign thyroid nodule (not recorded which). Some clones in this sample may be carry-over from other donors' samples.

This clone was found many times. The genes are TRBV7-8 and TRBJ1-6; D is ambiguous. This CDR3 is 14 amino acids long. From germline, CDR1 is SGHVS and CDR2 FQNEAQ. Between the trimmed V and J ends, which lost 0 bases and 10 bases, there was a span of 10 bases. The CDR3 nucleotides are TGTGCCAGCAGCTTAGCGCGGGGTTCGTCACCCCTCCACTTT. This sequence encodes CASSLARGSSPLHF.

As for this clone: A much larger clone is a single base away; this may be a read error. Other DNA variants within this sample encode the same CDR3. The V and J genes are TRBV18 and TRBJ2-6; D possibly corresponds to TRBD1 (5 bases). The CDR3 length is 17 residues. CDR1 and CDR2 from the germline V gene are KGHSH and LQKENI. V lost 0 bases, J lost 8 bases, and 17 bases lay in between. CDR3 in amino acids: CASSPPGAGLSSNVLTF. In nucleotides, the CDR3 is TGTGCCAGCTCACCACCAGGGGCAGGGCTTTCTTCCAACGTCCTGACTTTC.

This clone has only a few counts. This chain links TRBV27 with TRBJ2-5; TRBD1 matches 11 bases. After removal of 4 bases from V and 5 bases from J, the junction contained 6 bases not matched to a gene. From germline, CDR1 is MNHEY and CDR2 SMNVEV (reference sequence). The CDR3 totals 15 residues. DNA of the CDR3: TGTGCCAGCAGTTCATGGACAGGGGGCATGGAGACCCAGTACTTC. Amino acids: CASSSWTGGMETQYF.

This clone has at least ten counts. The chain recombines TRBV15 with TRBJ1-5; no clear D. In germline, CDR1 is LNHNV, CDR2 YYDKDF (reference sequence). V was pared by 0 bases and J by 3 bases, with 9 bases between. The CDR3 is 15 amino acids. For the CDR3, the DNA is TGTGCCACCAGCAGAGATAATAGATACAATCAGCCCCAGCATTTT. It yields the protein CATSRDNRYNQPQHF.

This clone was counted many times. This rearrangement joins TRBV6-6 to TRBJ1-2, with 7 bases identical to TRBD1. Germline assignment: CDR1 MNHNY and CDR2 SVGAGI (reference sequence). The V gene end was trimmed by 0 bases and the J gene end by 4 bases; junction bases not matched to a gene: 11. The CDR3 has 17 amino acids. CDR3 sequence reads: CASSYSSWDSLGYGYTF. Here the CDR3 DNA reads TGTGCCAGCAGTTACTCGAGTTGGGACAGCCTCGGCTATGGCTACACCTTC.

V and J are TRBV20-1 and TRBJ2-2, with D maybe TRBD1 (5 bases). The CDR3 loop spans 14 amino acids. Trimming cost V 5 bases and J 1 base, with 11 bases left between them. CDR1 and CDR2 (germline): DFQATT, SNEGSKA (reference sequence). The CDR3 DNA is TGCAGTGCTGGAACAGGACGGAACACCGGGGAGCTGTTTTTT. Protein: CSAGTGRNTGELFF.

This clone was picked up many times. The chain links TRBV5-6 to TRBJ2-1; D remains ambiguous. Germline CDR1 and CDR2: SGHDT and YYEEEE. There are 16 residues in the CDR3. V lost 4 bases, J lost 0 bases, and 14 bases lay in between. The CDR3 is CASSRSPRISYNEQFF. The CDR3 nucleotides read TGTGCCAGCAGCCGGTCACCGAGGATCTCCTACAATGAGCAGTTCTTC.

In its sample, this clone was seen a few times. V and J are TRBV9 and TRBJ2-7, with TRBD2 as a possible D gene (6 bases). The CDR3 has 13 amino acids. Trimming cost V 2 bases and J 5 bases, with 11 bases left between them. Germline assignment: CDR1 SGDLS and CDR2 YYNGEE. CDR3: CASSVGLVHEQYF. The CDR3 DNA reads as TGTGCCAGCAGCGTGGGACTCGTCCACGAGCAGTACTTC.

This clone was observed many times. V and J are TRBV13 and TRBJ1-1; 7 positions match TRBD1. CDR1 is PRHDT, CDR2 FYEKMQ, per germline (reference sequence). The CDR3 has 13 residues. The V and J ends lost 3 bases and 4 bases, in that order; junction bases with no gene match: 2. The chain's CDR3 is CASSFDRATEAFF. In nucleotides, the CDR3 is TGTGCCAGCAGCTTCGACAGGGCCACTGAAGCTTTCTTT.

As concerns this clone: This may be a read error: a much more frequent sequence differs by one nucleotide. The CDR3: CASSLGREQYF. Written as DNA, the CDR3 is TGTGCCAGCAGTTTGGGCAGGGAGCAGTATTTT. V is TRBV6-5 and J is TRBJ2-3; tentatively, D is TRBD1 (5 bases). V lost 4 bases and J lost 11, with 10 bases in between. The CDR3 sequence is 11 residues long. Per germline, CDR1 MNHEY and CDR2 SVGAGI.

V is TRBV7-3 and J is TRBJ2-2; D gene ambiguous. The CDR3 length is 14 residues. V was clipped by 4 bases and J by 3 bases, with 9 bases between them. In germline, CDR1 is SGHTA, CDR2 FQGTGA. CDR3 DNA: TGTGCCAGCAGCTACGGACCCGACACCGGGGAGCTGTTTTTT. Amino acids: CASSYGPDTGELFF.

J is TRBJ1-3 and V is TRBV12-3 or TRBV12-4; 8 bases match TRBD1. The V segment lost 5 bases and the J segment 2 bases; nucleotides outside the gene matches: 8. The CDR3 totals 16 residues. The CDR3 DNA reads as TGTGCCAGCAGTGGCCCAGGGGGCAACACTGGAAACACCATATATTTT. It encodes CASSGPGGNTGNTIYF.

This clone was counted ten times or more. This chain links TRBV12-3 or TRBV12-4 with TRBJ2-5, with TRBD2 identical over 14 bases. With 5 bases clipped from V and 5 bases from J, the junction kept 7 bases outside the gene matches. The CDR3 totals 16 residues. CDR3 sequence: CASSAGLAGGGETQYF. CDR3 DNA sequence: TGTGCCAGCAGTGCTGGACTAGCGGGGGGCGGGGAGACCCAGTACTTC.

Remarks on this clone: The same CDR3 can be traced to other DNA sequences in this sample. The gene calls are TRBV13 and TRBJ1-2; D uncertain. V dropped 1 base and J dropped 4 bases, with 16 bases sitting between them. The CDR3 runs 16 residues. CDR1 PRHDT and CDR2 FYEKMQ come from the germline V gene (reference sequence). The CDR3 here is CASSLVPLGRAYGYTF. In nucleotides, the CDR3 is TGTGCCAGCAGCTTAGTCCCATTGGGTAGGGCCTATGGCTACACCTTC.

This clone has a count of ten or more. The chain recombines TRBV19 with TRBJ2-1; D gene uncertain. Germline-derived CDR1 and CDR2 are LNHDA and SQIVND (reference sequence). V lost 2 bases and J lost 10, with 15 bases in between. This CDR3 spans 14 amino acids. The CDR3 DNA is TGTGCCAGTAGTATAAAAAAGGTCTGGCGAGAGCAGTTCTTC. It codes for CASSIKKVWREQFF.

This rearrangement joins TRBV27 to TRBJ2-5; 7 nucleotides line up with TRBD1. In germline, CDR1 is MNHEY, CDR2 SMNVEV (reference sequence). V gave up 6 bases and J gave up 3 bases; unmatched junction bases: 7. This CDR3 has 14 residues. The CDR3 DNA sequence: TGTGCCAGCAGAAACAGGGGTTTGAAAGAGACCCAGTACTTC. It yields the protein CASRNRGLKETQYF.

Ten or more counts support this clone. V is TRBV4-1 and J is TRBJ2-2, with 11 bases that match TRBD2. In germline, CDR1 is MGHRA, CDR2 YSYEKL. The CDR3 consists of 18 residues. Unmatched junction bases numbered 7, after V lost 3 bases and J lost 1 base. Written as DNA, the CDR3 is TGCGCCAGCAGCCAGATTGGGCTAGCGGGGGGGAACACCGGGGAGCTGTTTTTT. This codes for CASSQIGLAGGNTGELFF.

The V and J genes are TRBV30 and TRBJ1-5; tentative D call: TRBD1 (6 bases). Trimming pared 2 bases from V and 4 bases from J, leaving 9 bases between. Germline CDR1 is GTSNPN and CDR2 is SVGIG (reference sequence). The CDR3 runs to 13 residues. CDR3 nucleotide sequence: TGTGCCTGGAGTCTTAGGGGGAATCAGCCCCAGCATTTT. Translated, it gives CAWSLRGNQPQHF.

This clone occurred a few times. With a much larger clone just one base away, this may be a read error. Because the CDR3 is missing its conserved closing phenylalanine or tryptophan, this is likely a read error. The rearrangement links TRBV2 to TRBJ1-1; maybe TRBD1 (6 bases). Germline V gene sequence: CDR1 SNHLY, CDR2 FYNNEI. The CDR3 is made up of 16 amino acids. V lost 6 bases to trimming and J lost 3 bases, with 20 bases between them. The CDR3 loop is CASRIFEGVGYTEAFL. The CDR3 DNA sequence: TGTGCCAGCAGAATATTTGAGGGGGTTGGGTACACTGAAGCTTTCCTT.

This clone was seen ten or more times. This chain uses TRBV20-1 with TRBJ1-1; D is uncertain. The CDR3 extends over 12 amino acids. The germline V and J ends were trimmed by 1 base and 5 bases, with 8 bases remaining between them. Germline V gene sequence: CDR1 DFQATT, CDR2 SNEGSKA (reference sequence). Here the CDR3 reads CSARGAETEAFF. The CDR3 nucleotides are TGCAGTGCTAGAGGGGCAGAAACTGAAGCTTTCTTT.

In the case of this clone: A much larger clone differs from this one at a single base, so this may be a read error. The chain combines TRBV10-1 with TRBJ2-2, with 10 nucleotides matching TRBD1. The CDR3 loop spans 13 amino acids. Germline V gene sequence: CDR1 WNHNN, CDR2 SYGVQD (reference sequence). The DNA of the CDR3 is TGCGCCAGTAAGGACAGGGGGACCGGGGAGCCGTTTTTT. Residues: CASKDRGTGEPFF.

In this sample, this clone turned up a few times. The V gene is TRBV3-1, the J gene TRBJ2-3, with D maybe TRBD2 (5 bases). This CDR3 is built from 13 residues. Trimming shortened V by 5 bases and J by 4 bases, and 10 bases separated the two germline ends. Germline lookup yields CDR1 LGHDT and CDR2 YNNKEL (reference sequence). The CDR3 protein is CASSTFSADTQYF. As DNA, the CDR3 is TGTGCCAGCAGCACCTTTAGCGCAGATACGCAGTATTTT.

V and J are TRBV7-9 and TRBJ1-2; D might be TRBD1 (5 bases). V dropped 5 bases and J dropped 8 bases, with 12 bases sitting between them. Per germline, CDR1 SEHNR and CDR2 FQNEAQ (reference sequence). The length of the CDR3 is 12 residues. Here the CDR3 DNA reads TGTGCCAGCAGCGTCGGGACTACCGGCTACACCTTC. Encoded protein: CASSVGTTGYTF.

This clone showed up just a few times. This sequence may be a read error, since a much larger clone differs from it by one base. Different DNA sequences within this sample yield the same CDR3. The chain is built from TRBV6-2 or TRBV6-3 and TRBJ1-1; D is unclear. The V end was cut by 0 bases, the J end by 1 base, with 6 bases between. The CDR3 contains 14 residues. Germline V gene lookup returns CDR1 MNHEY and CDR2 SVGEGT. DNA for the CDR3: TGTGCCAGCAGTTACTCGACCCGGAACACTGAAGCTTTCTTT. It is translated as CASSYSTRNTEAFF.

This clone was counted at least ten times. DNA of the CDR3: TGCAGTGCTAGTTTGGGACAGGGCACCTTCCAAGAGACCCAGTACTTC. It is translated as CSASLGQGTFQETQYF. V and J are TRBV20-1 and TRBJ2-5; 9 bases map to TRBD1. The germline CDR1 and CDR2 sequences are DFQATT and SNEGSKA (reference sequence). With V trimmed by 3 bases and J by 1 base, 9 bases remained unmatched. This CDR3 is built from 16 residues.

In this sample, this clone turned up many times. Other DNA sequences in this specimen translate into the identical CDR3. The chain links TRBV28 to TRBJ2-7; D call uncertain. From germline, CDR1 is MDHEN and CDR2 SYDVKM. The CDR3 is made up of 12 amino acids. Trimming pared 2 bases from V and 3 bases from J, leaving 5 bases between. The CDR3 nucleotides read TGTGCCAGCAGTTTAGTGGGCTACGAGCAGTACTTC. Encoded protein: CASSLVGYEQYF.

This clone came up many times. The chain couples TRBV19 to TRBJ1-6; D remains unclear. Trimming left V 3 bases short and J 9 bases short, with 12 bases between. Germline-derived CDR1 and CDR2 are LNHDA and SQIVND (reference sequence). CDR3 length: 14 residues. Here the CDR3 DNA reads TGTGCCAGTAGTATGCCCGAAGAGATTTCACCCCTCCACTTT. Protein: CASSMPEEISPLHF.